Here is one T cell receptor (beta chain) with its context. These data belong to a study of blood T cell repertoires in COVID-19. In the study overall: COVID-19 samples collected from the United States, Italy and Spain covered acute and convalescent phases. PBMCs, B-cell-depleted T cells, or T cells provided the cDNA or gDNA that made up the material.

Looked up from germline, CDR1 is LNHDA and CDR2 is SQIVND (reference sequence). The CDR3 is 12 residues long. Trimming removed 9 bases from V and 6 bases from J, with 15 bases in between. Original processing methods: Estimation of nucleated cell counts was performed using reference gene primer amplification. The repertoire was sequenced with immunoSEQ multiplex PCR; TCRdb's copy has only in-frame clones and lacks some. From that table come the V and J calls and clone size; the DNA was used to work out D and trimming. The sample lists approximately 68,000 clones, roughly 87% seen once, with roughly a sixth in the top ten.

The source is a human donor in a cohort sampled during active COVID-19. V is TRBV19 and J is TRBJ2-7, with D maybe TRBD1 (7 bases). The sequencing sample was made of peripheral blood. The CDR3 DNA follows: TGTGCCAGCGCCCACAGGGGAGGCGAGCAGTACTTC. Translated, it gives CASAHRGGEQYF.